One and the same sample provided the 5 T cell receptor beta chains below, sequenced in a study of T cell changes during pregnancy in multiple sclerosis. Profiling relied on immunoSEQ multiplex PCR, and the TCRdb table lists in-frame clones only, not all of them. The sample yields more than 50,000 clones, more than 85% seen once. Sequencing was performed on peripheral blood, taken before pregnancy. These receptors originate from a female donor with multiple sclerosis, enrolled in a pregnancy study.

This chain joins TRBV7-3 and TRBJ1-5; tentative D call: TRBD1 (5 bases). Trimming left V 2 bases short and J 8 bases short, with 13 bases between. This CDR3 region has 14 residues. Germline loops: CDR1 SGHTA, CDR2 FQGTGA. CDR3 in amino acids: CASSLRGGGEPQHF. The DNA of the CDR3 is TGTGCCAGCAGCTTACGGGGGGGTGGGGAGCCCCAGCATTTT. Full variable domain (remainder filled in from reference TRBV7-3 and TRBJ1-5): GAGVSQTPSNKVTEKGKYVELRCDPISGHTALYWYRQSLGQGPEFLIYFQGTGAADDSGLPNDRFFAVRPEGSVSTLKIQRTERGDSAVYLCASSLRGGGEPQHFGDGTRLSIL.

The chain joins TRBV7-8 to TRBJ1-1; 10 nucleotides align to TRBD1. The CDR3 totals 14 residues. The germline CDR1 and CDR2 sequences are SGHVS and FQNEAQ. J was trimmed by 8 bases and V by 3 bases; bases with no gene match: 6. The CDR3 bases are TGTGCCAGCAGCTTTCGAGGGACAGGGGCCGAAGCTTTCTTT. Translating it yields CASSFRGTGAEAFF.

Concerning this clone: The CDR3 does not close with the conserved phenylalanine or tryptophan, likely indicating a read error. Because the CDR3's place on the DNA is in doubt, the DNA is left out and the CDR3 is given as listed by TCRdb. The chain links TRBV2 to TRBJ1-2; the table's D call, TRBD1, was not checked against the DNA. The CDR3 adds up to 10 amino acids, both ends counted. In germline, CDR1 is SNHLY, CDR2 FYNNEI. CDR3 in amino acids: CASRNRGLFV.

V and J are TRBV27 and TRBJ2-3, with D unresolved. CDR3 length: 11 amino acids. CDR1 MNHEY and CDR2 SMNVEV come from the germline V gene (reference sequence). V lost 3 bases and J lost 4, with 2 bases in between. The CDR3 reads CASSFADTQYF. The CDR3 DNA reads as TGTGCCAGCAGTTTCGCAGATACGCAGTATTTT.

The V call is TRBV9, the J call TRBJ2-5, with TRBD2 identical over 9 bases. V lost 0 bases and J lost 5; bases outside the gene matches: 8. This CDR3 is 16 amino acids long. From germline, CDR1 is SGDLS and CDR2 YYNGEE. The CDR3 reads CASSVGARGGSETQYF. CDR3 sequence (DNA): TGTGCCAGCAGCGTAGGCGCGCGGGGGGGTTCGGAGACCCAGTACTTC.